Shown below are 24 T cell receptor beta chains from a single sample sequenced in a study of blood T cell repertoires in COVID-19. Libraries were prepared by immunoSEQ multiplex PCR; TCRdb keeps only in-frame clonotypes and omits some of them. The data hold about 98,000 clones, with about 80% observed a single time. Sequencing input: peripheral blood. The receptor set was obtained from a man between 65 and 85 years old with active or convalescent COVID-19.

Here the CDR3 reads CASMGWRGGYTF. The CDR3 DNA reads TGTGCCAGCATGGGGTGGCGGGGTGGCTACACCTTC. The chain carries TRBV28 and TRBJ1-2; D unclear. CDR3 size: 12 residues. V was clipped by 7 bases and J by 7 bases, with 13 bases between them. Germline values: CDR1 MDHEN, CDR2 SYDVKM.

V is TRBV5-1 and J is TRBJ2-3; 10 bases are a match to TRBD2. The V and J ends lost 4 bases and 2 bases, in that order; junction bases with no gene match: 7. Germline-derived CDR1 and CDR2 are SGHRS and YFSETQ. The CDR3 spans 16 residues. The CDR3 spells CASSPYSGGITDTQYF. The DNA of the CDR3 is TGCGCCAGCAGCCCCTATAGCGGGGGGATCACAGATACGCAGTATTTT. Drawing the rest from reference TRBV5-1 and TRBJ2-3, the complete variable domain is KAGVTQTPRYLIKTRGQQVTLSCSPISGHRSVSWYQQTPGQGLQFLFEYFSETQRNKGNFPGRFSGRQFSNSRSEMNVSTLELGDSALYLCASSPYSGGITDTQYFGPGTRLTVL.

The rearrangement uses TRBV7-3 and TRBJ2-2; no clear D gene. The CDR3 consists of 15 residues. Germline V gene sequence: CDR1 SGHTA, CDR2 FQGTGA. Trimming shortened V by 4 bases and J by 1 base, and 10 bases separated the two germline ends. The CDR3 spells CASSSDSQNTGELFF. The CDR3 bases are TGTGCCAGCAGCTCTGACTCCCAGAACACCGGGGAGCTGTTTTTT. Combining the CDR3 with reference TRBV7-3 and TRBJ2-2 gives the whole variable domain GAGVSQTPSNKVTEKGKYVELRCDPISGHTALYWYRQSLGQGPEFLIYFQGTGAADDSGLPNDRFFAVRPEGSVSTLKIQRTERGDSAVYLCASSSDSQNTGELFFGEGSRLTVL.

The V gene is TRBV7-8, the J gene TRBJ2-6; the D gene is possibly TRBD2 (5 bases). Trimming stripped 3 bases from V and 0 bases from J, with 12 bases between. Germline V lookup: CDR1 SGHVS, CDR2 FQNEAQ. The CDR3 contains 17 residues. CDR3 in amino acids: CASSLRAEGSGANVLTF. Here the CDR3 DNA reads TGTGCCAGCAGCTTGAGGGCTGAGGGCTCTGGGGCCAACGTCCTGACTTTC. The full variable domain, with the rest looked up from reference TRBV7-8 and TRBJ2-6, is GAGVSQSPRYKVAKRGQDVALRCDPISGHVSLFWYQQALGQGPEFLTYFQNEAQLDKSGLPSDRFFAERPEGSVSTLKIQRTQQEDSAVYLCASSLRAEGSGANVLTFGAGSRLTVL.

This clone was seen just once. This sequence joins TRBV7-9 and TRBJ2-5; 12 bases are a match to TRBD2. The junction had 6 bases not matched to a gene; V was cut back by 5 bases and J by 5 bases. This CDR3 has 15 residues. The V gene's germline CDR1 is SEHNR and CDR2 FQNEAQ (reference sequence). The chain's CDR3 is CASSLTSGGGETQYF. The CDR3 DNA follows: TGTGCCAGCAGCCTGACTAGCGGGGGTGGGGAGACCCAGTACTTC.

The rearrangement links TRBV7-9 to TRBJ2-7; 8 nucleotides line up with TRBD1. This CDR3 spans 15 amino acids. After removal of 1 base from V and 2 bases from J, the junction contained 4 bases not matched to a gene. CDR1 is SEHNR and CDR2 is FQNEAQ in the germline V gene (reference sequence). The CDR3 nucleotides read TGTGCCAGCAGCTTAGGGCGACAGGGGACCTACGAGCAGTACTTC. It specifies CASSLGRQGTYEQYF.

The V call is TRBV5-8, the J call TRBJ2-3; 8 nucleotides match TRBD2. This CDR3 comprises 16 residues. Germline CDR1 is SGHTS and CDR2 is YDEGEE. The ends lost 1 base at V and 1 base at J; junction bases unmatched: 5. The CDR3 bases are TGTGCCAGCAGCTTGTGGACTAGCCGGGGCACAGATACGCAGTATTTT. Its protein is CASSLWTSRGTDTQYF.

The V and J genes are TRBV7-3 and TRBJ2-3; TRBD2 matches 9 bases. CDR1 is SGHTA, CDR2 FQGTGA, per germline. CDR3 length: 13 amino acids. The V segment lost 10 bases and the J segment 1 base; nucleotides outside the gene matches: 3. The CDR3 here is CATSSGGTDTQYF. The CDR3 DNA follows: TGTGCCACCTCTAGCGGGGGCACAGATACGCAGTATTTT.

J is TRBJ2-4 and V is TRBV3-1 (or the pseudogene TRBV3-2), with 7 bases that match TRBD1. The CDR3 loop spans 15 amino acids. V gave up 4 bases and J gave up 9 bases; unmatched junction bases: 12. The germline CDR1 and CDR2 sequences are LGHDT and YNNKEL (reference sequence). CDR3 sequence: CASSLDRGHESIQYF. In DNA form, the CDR3 reads TGTGCCAGCAGCCTAGATAGGGGGCATGAATCCATTCAGTACTTC.

V gene TRBV18 combines with J gene TRBJ1-6; 7 bases line up with TRBD1. Germline lookup yields CDR1 KGHSH and CDR2 LQKENI. Unmatched junction bases numbered 8, after V lost 3 bases and J lost 0 bases. The CDR3 loop spans 18 amino acids. CDR3 bases: TGTGCCAGCTCACCCCTCGGACAGGCGAGCTCCTATAATTCACCCCTCCACTTT. It yields the protein CASSPLGQASSYNSPLHF.

The chain is built from TRBV4-1 and TRBJ2-2; TRBD2 might be the D (6 bases). Trimming left V 3 bases short and J 13 bases short, with 9 bases between. CDR3 length: 11 amino acids. Germline V lookup: CDR1 MGHRA, CDR2 YSYEKL. The CDR3 is CASSQGGTLFF. CDR3 nucleotide sequence: TGCGCCAGCAGCCAGGGGGGTACGCTGTTTTTT.

The genes are TRBV5-1 and TRBJ2-2, with TRBD1 identical over 9 bases. This CDR3 has 16 amino acids. Trimming at V came to 4 bases and at J to 4 bases, leaving 8 bases not matched to a gene. Germline CDR1 reads SGHRS; CDR2 reads YFSETQ. CDR3 bases: TGCGCCAGCAGCCAGGACAGGGGAAAGCGCACCGGGGAGCTGTTTTTT. It is translated as CASSQDRGKRTGELFF.

The rearrangement links TRBV3-1 (or the pseudogene TRBV3-2) to TRBJ1-2; a weak D match, TRBD1 (5 bases). The germline V gene encodes CDR1 LGHDT and CDR2 YNNKEL (reference sequence). The CDR3 runs to 13 residues. V lost 1 base, J lost 8 bases, and 11 bases lay in between. This CDR3 reads CASSQGRAGGYTF. The CDR3 DNA reads TGTGCCAGCAGCCAAGGCAGGGCTGGGGGCTACACCTTC.

The rearrangement joins TRBV5-6 to TRBJ2-3; possibly TRBD1 for D (5 bases). V lost 6 bases to trimming and J lost 4 bases, with 12 bases between them. CDR1 and CDR2 (germline): SGHDT, YYEEEE. The CDR3 has 13 amino acids. The CDR3 here is CASTRVWADTQYF. CDR3 nucleotide sequence: TGTGCCAGCACCAGGGTTTGGGCAGATACGCAGTATTTT.

The rearrangement joins TRBV6-2 or TRBV6-3 to TRBJ1-5; the D is unclear. V gave up 5 bases and J gave up 0 bases, with 11 bases separating them. Germline V gene sequence: CDR1 MNHEY, CDR2 SVGEGT. This CDR3 comprises 15 residues. CDR3 DNA sequence: TGTGCCAGCAGTGCGCACAGATATAGCAATCAGCCCCAGCATTTT. Translated, it gives CASSAHRYSNQPQHF.

In its sample, this clone is medium-sized. The chain links TRBV12-3 or TRBV12-4 to TRBJ1-2; possible D gene TRBD1, 5 bases. CDR3 size: 13 residues. Trimming pared 6 bases from V and 2 bases from J, leaving 10 bases between. CDR3 region: CASSKTDNYGYTF. CDR3 nucleotide sequence: TGTGCCAGCAGCAAGACAGACAACTATGGCTACACCTTC.

The V gene is TRBV3-1 (or the pseudogene TRBV3-2), the J gene TRBJ1-6; no firm D call. Deletions cut 2 bases from V and 5 bases from J, with 7 bases between. The CDR3 loop spans 14 amino acids. Per the germline V gene, CDR1 is LGHDT and CDR2 is YNNKEL (reference sequence). CDR3 region: CASSQLRDNSPLHF. CDR3 in DNA: TGTGCCAGCAGCCAATTGAGGGATAATTCACCCCTCCACTTT.

This clone was picked up a small number of times. The gene calls are TRBV2 and TRBJ2-1, with D possibly TRBD1 on 5 matching bases. CDR3 length equals 12 residues. Trimming left V 6 bases short and J 9 bases short, with 12 bases between. Per the germline V gene, CDR1 is SNHLY and CDR2 is FYNNEI. The CDR3 sequence: CASRGALVEQFF. As DNA, the CDR3 is TGTGCCAGCAGAGGGGCTCTGGTTGAGCAGTTCTTC.

The chain combines TRBV4-3 with TRBJ2-3, with D possibly matching TRBD1 (5 bases). V lost 1 base and J 2 bases, leaving 10 bases between the germline ends. Germline CDR1 reads LGHNA; CDR2 reads YSLEER. This CDR3 has 15 residues. This CDR3 reads CASSQGGSYTDTQYF. CDR3 nucleotide sequence: TGCGCCAGCAGCCAAGGGGGCAGTTACACAGATACGCAGTATTTT.

The chain recombines TRBV11-3 with TRBJ2-5; 13 bases agree with TRBD2. With 5 bases clipped from V and 4 bases from J, the junction kept 4 bases outside the gene matches. This CDR3 is built from 15 residues. Germline V gene sequence: CDR1 SGHNT, CDR2 YENEEA. CDR3 sequence (DNA): TGTGCCAGCAGCCTGGGACTAGCGGGGATAGAGACCCAGTACTTC. This sequence encodes CASSLGLAGIETQYF.

This chain links TRBV5-4 with TRBJ2-7; 9 positions match TRBD1. Trimming took 4 bases from V and 3 from J; bases not matched to a gene: 2. This CDR3 contains 13 residues. Germline CDR1 SGHNT, CDR2 YYREEE (reference sequence). In nucleotides, the CDR3 is TGTGCCAGCAGCGGGACAGGGCGCTACGAGCAGTACTTC. This sequence encodes CASSGTGRYEQYF.

The chain carries TRBV2 and TRBJ1-5; 7 positions match TRBD1. The trim removed 0 bases at V and 5 bases at J, leaving 1 base unmatched. The CDR3 extends over 14 amino acids. Germline V CDR1 and CDR2: SNHLY, FYNNEI. The CDR3 nucleotides read TGTGCCAGCAGTGAAGCAGGGGGCTATCAGCCCCAGCATTTT. This encodes CASSEAGGYQPQHF.

CDR3 protein: CASSLVGAWANVLTF. CDR3 DNA: TGTGCCAGCAGCTTAGTGGGGGCTTGGGCCAACGTCCTGACTTTC. The chain recombines TRBV11-2 with TRBJ2-6, with a tentative D call TRBD1 (6 bases). Germline CDR1 SGHAT, CDR2 FQNNGV. The length of the CDR3 is 15 residues. Trimming left V 1 base short and J 5 bases short, with 9 bases between.

The J gene is TRBJ2-5, the V gene TRBV15, with D maybe TRBD1 (6 bases). Germline V lookup: CDR1 LNHNV, CDR2 YYDKDF (reference sequence). V lost 2 bases and J lost 7, with 14 bases in between. This CDR3 has 14 amino acids. The CDR3 region is CATSRSGVSLTQYF. CDR3 sequence (DNA): TGTGCCACCAGCAGATCAGGGGTATCACTGACCCAGTACTTC.